Presented here are 18 T cell receptor beta chains from one specimen sequenced in a study of Tregs in tolerant kidney transplant recipients. Mixed chimerism was transient after nonmyeloablative marrow transplants from related graft donors. Here immunoSEQ multiplex PCR was the method, and the copy in TCRdb shows in-frame clones only, minus some. The data show around 86,000 clones, with 91% seen just once and around 1.5% held by the top ten. The material was CD4+ T cells from blood (PBMCs), obtained 24 months after the transplant. These receptors came from a human patient who received a combined kidney and bone marrow transplant. Some T cells may possibly be graft donor cells.

The chain couples TRBV19 to TRBJ2-7; 7 bases are shared with TRBD1. Germline V gene sequence: CDR1 LNHDA, CDR2 SQIVND (reference sequence). Trimming removed 6 bases from V and 0 bases from J; junction bases left unmatched: 5. This CDR3 spans 14 amino acids. CDR3 sequence (DNA): TGTGCCAGTAGACGGACAGGAACCTCCTACGAGCAGTACTTC. This encodes CASRRTGTSYEQYF.

V and J are TRBV7-9 and TRBJ2-7; 9 bases are a match to TRBD2. Germline values: CDR1 SEHNR, CDR2 FQNEAQ (reference sequence). The V segment lost 2 bases and the J segment 3 bases; nucleotides outside the gene matches: 5. The CDR3 runs 15 residues. The CDR3 reads CASSLNSGGDYEQYF. The CDR3 region has the DNA TGTGCCAGCAGCTTAAATAGCGGGGGTGACTACGAGCAGTACTTC. The full variable domain, its missing parts supplied by reference TRBV7-9 and TRBJ2-7, is DTGVSQNPRHKITKRGQNVTFRCDPISEHNRLYWYRQTLGQGPEFLTYFQNEAQLEKSRLLSDRFSAERPKGSFSTLEIQRTEQGDSAMYLCASSLNSGGDYEQYFGPGTRLTVT.

This clone was counted a single time. The chain is built from TRBV4-1 and TRBJ2-3, with unresolved D. The germline gives CDR1 MGHRA, CDR2 YSYEKL. Trimming left V 1 base short and J 1 base short, with 9 bases between. CDR3 length: 15 amino acids. CDR3 sequence reads: CASSQVGLGTDTQYF. DNA of the CDR3: TGCGCCAGCAGCCAAGTTGGGCTCGGCACAGATACGCAGTATTTT.

Turning to this clone: This sample also contains other DNA sequences that code for the same CDR3. The CDR3 DNA reads TGTGCCTGGTTACAGGGAAGCTCCTATAATTCACCCCTCCACTTT. Its protein product is CAWLQGSSYNSPLHF. The chain recombines TRBV30 with TRBJ1-6; D is possibly TRBD1 (6 bases). The CDR3 has 15 residues. V was pared by 5 bases and J by 0 bases, with 11 bases between. Germline assignment: CDR1 GTSNPN and CDR2 SVGIG (reference sequence).

This chain links TRBV27 with TRBJ2-2; 8 positions match TRBD2. The germline CDR1 and CDR2 sequences are MNHEY and SMNVEV (reference sequence). The ends lost 1 base at V and 9 bases at J; junction bases unmatched: 10. CDR3 length equals 16 residues. DNA of the CDR3: TGTGCCAGCAGTTTATTCGGAGCGGGAGCGGAGAGGGAGCTGTTTTTT. Its protein product is CASSLFGAGAERELFF.

The chain combines TRBV9 with TRBJ1-1, with D tentatively TRBD1 (6 bases). V was clipped by 0 bases and J by 1 base, with 10 bases between them. Germline CDR1 SGDLS, CDR2 YYNGEE. CDR3 size: 15 residues. The CDR3 protein is CASSVARTENTEAFF. The CDR3 DNA reads as TGTGCCAGCAGCGTAGCGAGGACAGAGAACACTGAAGCTTTCTTT.

The V call is TRBV4-3, the J call TRBJ2-3; D gene unclear. V lost 1 base and J 5 bases, leaving 13 bases between the germline ends. The CDR3 totals 15 residues. Germline-derived CDR1 and CDR2 are LGHNA and YSLEER. The CDR3 protein is CASSQGGGPGDTQYF. The CDR3 DNA follows: TGCGCCAGCAGCCAAGGCGGCGGTCCGGGAGATACGCAGTATTTT.

The J gene is TRBJ1-1, the V gene TRBV19, with D possibly TRBD1 on 5 matching bases. Germline V gene lookup returns CDR1 LNHDA and CDR2 SQIVND (reference sequence). This CDR3 has 13 residues. V lost 9 bases and J lost 0, with 11 bases in between. CDR3: CARPLRVNTEAFF. The CDR3 DNA reads as TGTGCCAGACCACTCAGGGTGAACACTGAAGCTTTCTTT.

The V and J genes are TRBV14 and TRBJ2-1, with a weak D call TRBD2 (5 bases). CDR3 length equals 14 residues. V shed 4 bases and J shed 12 bases, with 19 bases lying between them. Germline values: CDR1 SGHDN, CDR2 FVKESK. CDR3 protein: CASSPMASAGTQFF. The DNA for the CDR3 is TGTGCCAGCAGCCCGATGGCCTCGGCGGGTACGCAGTTCTTC.

The chain recombines TRBV5-1 with TRBJ1-3, with TRBD1 matching over 8 bases. Germline V gene lookup returns CDR1 SGHRS and CDR2 YFSETQ. The CDR3 covers 17 residues. V lost 0 bases and J lost 2; bases outside the gene matches: 7. CDR3 region: CASSLAGTGRTGNTIYF. In DNA form, the CDR3 reads TGCGCCAGCAGCTTGGCAGGGACAGGTCGCACTGGAAACACCATATATTTT.

The chain recombines TRBV11-2 with TRBJ2-5; 10 nucleotides agree with TRBD2. This CDR3 is 16 amino acids long. Trimming cost V 5 bases and J 7 bases; bases outside gene matches: 13. Germline V gives CDR1 SGHAT, CDR2 FQNNGV. CDR3 protein: CASSVDSASGSGTQYF. The CDR3 DNA reads TGTGCCAGCAGCGTCGATTCGGCTAGCGGGAGTGGGACCCAGTACTTC.

The chain couples TRBV6-1 to TRBJ2-7; perhaps TRBD2 as D (5 bases). Between the trimmed V and J ends, which lost 8 bases and 3 bases, there was a span of 14 bases. The CDR3 extends over 13 amino acids. Germline V gene data show CDR1 as MNHNS and CDR2 as SASEGT. The chain's CDR3 is CASGRDIHYEQYF. In nucleotides, the CDR3 is TGTGCCAGCGGGAGAGATATCCACTACGAGCAGTACTTC.

The V call is TRBV15, the J call TRBJ1-4; the D is unclear. From germline, CDR1 is LNHNV and CDR2 YYDKDF (reference sequence). This CDR3 has 16 amino acids. Trimming left V 1 base short and J 3 bases short, with 12 bases between. CDR3 nucleotide sequence: TGTGCCACCAGCAGAGGCTTCAGGTTTGCTAATGAAAAACTGTTTTTT. It encodes CATSRGFRFANEKLFF.

The gene calls are TRBV12-2 and TRBJ2-3; TRBD2, the table's D call, was not compared with the DNA. TRBV12-2 is reported as a pseudogene. The CDR3 is made up of 17 amino acids. Here the CDR3 reads CASRLAFGLAGGDTQYF. The CDR3 DNA reads TGTGCAAGTCGCTTAGCGTTCGGTCTAGCGGGGGGAGATACGCAGTATTTT.

The chain carries TRBV29-1 and TRBJ2-7, with TRBD1 matching over 7 bases. The V segment lost 2 bases and the J segment 7 bases; nucleotides outside the gene matches: 8. The CDR3 spans 13 residues. Looked up from germline, CDR1 is SQVTM and CDR2 is ANQGSEA. CDR3 protein: CSVETRQGKEQYF. CDR3 in DNA: TGCAGCGTTGAAACGAGACAGGGCAAGGAGCAGTACTTC.

The chain employs TRBV7-2 and TRBJ1-4; D may be TRBD1 (6 bases). This CDR3 contains 16 residues. Trimming stripped 4 bases from V and 8 bases from J, with 20 bases between. Germline V gene lookup returns CDR1 SGHTA and CDR2 FQGNSA. The CDR3 loop is CASSSSGGGGWEKLFF. In DNA form, the CDR3 reads TGTGCCAGCAGCTCTAGTGGGGGGGGCGGATGGGAAAAACTGTTTTTT.

The CDR3 loop is CASSPNGLAGSSYEQYF. DNA of the CDR3: TGTGCCAGCTCACCAAACGGACTAGCGGGTAGCTCCTACGAGCAGTACTTC. This rearrangement joins TRBV18 to TRBJ2-7, with TRBD2 matching 11 bases. The CDR3 covers 17 residues. V was clipped by 2 bases and J by 0 bases; unmatched bases: 6. In germline, CDR1 is KGHSH, CDR2 LQKENI.

This clone was seen only once. The chain links TRBV11-2 to TRBJ2-6; TRBD1 is a possible D gene (6 bases). The CDR3 totals 18 residues. Germline V gene sequence: CDR1 SGHAT, CDR2 FQNNGV. Trimming took off 5 bases at V and 2 bases at J, with 19 bases between the two ends. CDR3 coding DNA: TGTGCCAGCAGCCCGAACAGGGCTCCCTTGACTGGGGCCAACGTCCTGACTTTC. Amino acid sequence: CASSPNRAPLTGANVLTF.